Listed below are T cell receptor beta chains from one sample, sequenced in a study of blood T cell repertoires in COVID-19. TCRdb's copy holds only in-frame clones and misses some; the assay was immunoSEQ multiplex PCR. This sample has 78,000 or so clones, with 83% found just once. The sample was peripheral blood. All receptors come from an older woman with acute or convalescent COVID-19. The CDR3 runs from the conserved cysteine through the conserved F or W. A D gene is named only where the DNA matches it firmly. Rows give clone size only sometimes, using once, few, many, or a class for an expanded clone.

j_call clone_size v_call cdr3_length d_call cdr3_aa cdr3_nt
TRBJ1-2 - TRBV9 14 - CASSSHRVEKGYTF TGTGCCAGCAGCTCTCACAGGGTAGAAAAAGGCTACACCTTC
TRBJ1-2 - TRBV6-1 14 - CASSESAGDYGYTF TGTGCCAGCAGTGAGTCGGCGGGAGACTATGGCTACACCTTC
TRBJ1-1 - TRBV6-5 13 TRBD1 CASSTGGNTEAFF TGTGCCAGCAGTACAGGGGGCAACACTGAAGCTTTCTTT
TRBJ2-3 - TRBV9 13 - CASSVSSTDTQYF TGTGCCAGCAGCGTTTCTAGCACAGATACGCAGTATTTT
TRBJ1-1 few TRBV18 15 - CASSPRGTSNTEAFF TGTGCCAGCTCACCACGAGGGACATCGAACACTGAAGCTTTCTTT
TRBJ2-2 - TRBV10-1 15 TRBD2 CAGPTSGVNTGELFF TGCGCCGGGCCTACTAGCGGGGTGAACACCGGGGAGCTGTTTTTT
TRBJ1-6 - TRBV5-5 14 - CASSLGQGVSPLHF TGTGCCAGCAGCTTAGGGCAGGGTGTTTCACCCCTCCACTTT
TRBJ1-3 - TRBV6-4 15 - CASSPGRGSGNTIYF TGTGCCAGCAGCCCCGGAAGGGGATCTGGAAACACCATATATTTT
TRBJ2-2 - TRBV9 13 TRBD2 CASSATSLRELFF TGTGCCAGCAGCGCGACTAGCCTCCGGGAGCTGTTTTTT
TRBJ1-4 - TRBV3-1/TRBV3-2 15 - CASSQGVQGDEKLFF TGTGCCAGCAGCCAAGGTGTACAGGGAGATGAAAAACTGTTTTTT
TRBJ1-3 once TRBV6-5 15 - CASSRDVSSGNTIYF TGTGCCAGCAGCCGGGATGTCTCTAGCGGAAACACCATATATTTT
TRBJ2-1 - TRBV5-1 15 - CASSLGDTTYNEQFF TGCGCCAGCAGCTTGGGGGACACTACCTACAATGAGCAGTTCTTC
TRBJ1-3 - TRBV3-1/TRBV3-2 14 - CASSQATGGNTIYF TGTGCCAGCAGCCAAGCGACGGGGGGAAACACCATATATTTT
TRBJ1-1 - TRBV3-1/TRBV3-2 15 - CASSQVGGPSTEAFF TGTGCCAGCAGCCAAGTCGGGGGGCCTAGCACTGAAGCTTTCTTT
TRBJ1-6 - TRBV4-1 14 - CASRRTANNSPLHF TGCGCCAGCAGGCGGACAGCTAATAATTCACCCCTCCACTTT
TRBJ1-5 - TRBV19 16 TRBD1 CASSIPRGVSNQPQHF TGTGCCAGTAGTATCCCCAGGGGGGTAAGCAATCAGCCCCAGCATTTT
TRBJ1-2 - TRBV18 13 - CASSPTENYGYTF TGTGCCAGCTCACCAACAGAAAACTATGGCTACACCTTC
TRBJ2-3 - TRBV29-1 15 - CSVEGQGGSTDTQYF TGCAGCGTTGAAGGGCAGGGAGGAAGCACAGATACGCAGTATTTT